This TCR beta chain was profiled in a study of monozygotic twins with inflammatory bowel disease. General study points: No separation of different T cell subtypes was possible.

Regarding this clonotype: The antigen is unknown.

CDR3 length equals 15 residues. Someone took an approximately 2.3 ml blood sample from each of the donors. cDNA was made in eight separate reactions per sample. TCRdb reprocessed the 5' RACE reads; each CDR3 protein has one entry and no DNA is given. The record lists more than 100,000 distinct CDR3 sequences, of which the ten most abundant hold roughly 1.8%. This sequence originates from a human donor with ulcerative colitis or Crohn's disease, or a healthy co-twin of an affected twin (not recorded which). The material sequenced was blood. This chain uses TRBV12-3 or TRBV12-4 with TRBJ1-5. Here the CDR3 reads CASSFLQGGNQPQHF.